These 11 T cell receptor beta chains were all obtained from the same sample, sequenced in a study of blood T cells in healthy people across ages. Next came a second PCR, run for roughly 7 to 12 cycles, which used a sample-barcoded 5' primer along with a J-beta primer mix. MiXCR was run by TCRdb on the 5' RACE reads, yielding one entry per CDR3 protein. Among 790,000 or so distinct CDR3 sequences, around half were seen once, and the ten largest hold 15% to 20%. The sequenced material came from blood. The receptors shown here come from a man at least 80 years old in good health.

This clonotype was detected only a few times. One junction end disagrees with the germline gene, perhaps due to a read error. The V gene is TRBV11-2, the J gene TRBJ2-3; weak D call: TRBD2 (6 bases). Germline V lookup: CDR1 SGHAT, CDR2 FQNNGV. The CDR3 loop spans 15 amino acids. The CDR3 DNA is TGTGCCAGCAGCCTAGACCGGGGGACCACAGATACGCAGTATTTT. This gives the protein CASSLDRGTTDTQYF. Complete variable domain (other parts from reference TRBV11-2 and TRBJ2-3): EAGVAQSPRYKIIEKRQSVAFWCNPISGHATLYWYQQILGQGPKLLIQFQNNGVVDDSQLPKDRFSAERLKGVDSTLKIQPAKLEDSAVYLCASSLDRGTTDTQYFGPGTRLTVL.

The gene calls are TRBV14 and TRBJ2-3; the D is unclear. The V and J ends lost 0 bases and 5 bases respectively, with 12 bases between them. This CDR3 is built from 15 residues. CDR1 SGHDN and CDR2 FVKESK come from the germline V gene. This CDR3 is CASSQETPEGDTQYF. The CDR3 nucleotides are TGTGCCAGCAGCCAAGAGACACCCGAAGGAGATACGCAGTATTTT.

The rearrangement uses TRBV20-1 and TRBJ2-5, with D perhaps TRBD1 or TRBD2 (5 bases each). V lost 6 bases and J lost 7, with 21 bases in between. The CDR3 is 14 residues long. Germline CDR1 DFQATT, CDR2 SNEGSKA (reference sequence). CDR3 sequence (DNA): TGCAGTGCCCTAGTGGGGACGGCCTTGGGGACCCAGTACTTC. Translated, it gives CSALVGTALGTQYF.

The count of this clonotype is one. CDR3: CATPQELNNYGYTF. The CDR3, as DNA: TGTGCCACCCCACAAGAGCTAAATAACTATGGCTACACCTTC. The chain links TRBV2 to TRBJ1-2; D call uncertain. The V end was cut by 10 bases, the J end by 1 base, with 16 bases between. The CDR3 runs to 14 residues. CDR1 SNHLY and CDR2 FYNNEI come from the germline V gene.

A word on this clonotype: One base away lies a much larger clone, so this may be a sequencing read error. The CDR3 bases are TGCAGCGTGAGGTCCTACCAAGAGACCCAGTTCTTC. Translated: CSVRSYQETQFF. The V call is TRBV29-1, the J call TRBJ2-5; no clear D gene. TRBJ2-1 explains the end of the DNA better; the J call may be wrong. CDR1 SQVTM and CDR2 ANQGSEA come from the germline V gene. CDR3 size: 12 residues.

The chain recombines TRBV5-1 with TRBJ1-1; 8 nucleotides align to TRBD1. Looked up from germline, CDR1 is SGHRS and CDR2 is YFSETQ. Trimming at V came to 4 bases and at J to 4 bases, leaving 6 bases not matched to a gene. This CDR3 comprises 14 residues. CDR3 protein: CASSASTGGTEAFF. As DNA, the CDR3 is TGCGCCAGCAGCGCATCTACAGGGGGCACTGAAGCTTTCTTT.

The chain combines TRBV24-1 with TRBJ2-2, with 11 bases aligning to TRBD1. Germline V gene sequence: CDR1 KGHDR, CDR2 SFDVKD. The CDR3 contains 13 residues. The junction had 4 bases not matched to a gene; V was cut back by 9 bases and J by 8 bases. CDR3 in amino acids: CATGGQGAGELFF. CDR3 DNA: TGTGCCACCGGAGGACAGGGGGCGGGGGAGCTGTTTTTT.

At least ten counts were recorded for this clonotype. Its ends do not fully match the called genes, so a read error is possible. This sequence joins TRBV5-1 and TRBJ2-3, with D hard to call. The CDR3 loop spans 14 amino acids. Germline CDR1 reads SGHRS; CDR2 reads YFSETQ. DNA of the CDR3: TGTGCCAGCAGCTTAGGGCCAAACACAGATACGCAGTATTTT. This translates into CASSLGPNTDTQYF. Looking up the rest from reference TRBV5-1 and TRBJ2-3 gives the full variable domain: KAGVTQTPRYLIKTRGQQVTLSCSPISGHRSVSWYQQTPGQGLQFLFEYFSETQRNKGNFPGRFSGRQFSNSRSEMNVSTLELGDSALYLCASSLGPNTDTQYFGPGTRLTVL.

The chain carries TRBV10-3 and TRBJ2-7; D is possibly TRBD2 (5 bases). The germline CDR1 and CDR2 sequences are ENHRY and SYGVKD. The CDR3 runs 14 residues. The V end lost 3 bases, the J end lost 4 bases, and 13 bases lay between the germline ends. This CDR3 is CAISDVDLGYEQYF. The CDR3 coding sequence is TGTGCCATCAGTGACGTGGACTTAGGTTACGAGCAGTACTTC.

A word on this clonotype: A single base separates this from a much larger clone, so it may be a read error. The V and J genes are TRBV10-2 and TRBJ2-1; TRBD2 matches at 8 bases. This CDR3 comprises 14 residues. Unmatched junction bases numbered 19, after V lost 11 bases and J lost 13 bases. The germline V gene has CDR1 WSHSY and CDR2 SAAADI. DNA for the CDR3: TGCGCCGCCGCCCTAGCGGGCGCGTCAGAGACCCAGTTCTTC. The encoded protein is CAAALAGASETQFF.

The V gene is TRBV2, the J gene TRBJ1-2; a possible D gene is TRBD1 (6 bases). In germline, CDR1 is SNHLY, CDR2 FYNNEI. The CDR3 contains 13 residues. V lost 7 bases and J 8 bases, leaving 17 bases between the germline ends. The CDR3 DNA sequence: TGTGCCAGCATACTCATCGCAGGGGAAGGCTACACCTTC. Protein: CASILIAGEGYTF.